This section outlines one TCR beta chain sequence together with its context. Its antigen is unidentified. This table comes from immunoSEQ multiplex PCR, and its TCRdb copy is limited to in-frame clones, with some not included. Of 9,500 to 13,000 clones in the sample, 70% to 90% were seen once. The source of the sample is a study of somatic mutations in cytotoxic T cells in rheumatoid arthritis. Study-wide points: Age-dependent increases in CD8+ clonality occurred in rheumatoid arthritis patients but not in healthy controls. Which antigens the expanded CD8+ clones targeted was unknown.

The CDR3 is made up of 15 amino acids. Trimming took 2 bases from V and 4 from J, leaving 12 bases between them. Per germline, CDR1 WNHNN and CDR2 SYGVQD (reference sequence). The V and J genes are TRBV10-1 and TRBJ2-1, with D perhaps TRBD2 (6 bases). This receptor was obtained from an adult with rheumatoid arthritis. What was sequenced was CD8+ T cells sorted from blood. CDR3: CASSEMGLGYNEQFF. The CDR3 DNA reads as TGCGCCAGCAGTGAGATGGGACTCGGATACAATGAGCAGTTCTTC.